A selection of T cell receptor beta chains follows, all from one sample in a study of OX40 agonist ivuxolimab in advanced cancers. Only in-frame clones appear in the TCRdb table, and some are missing; sequencing was by immunoSEQ multiplex PCR. The table lists about 62,000 clones, 81% of them singletons. The sequencing here drew on CD4+ or CD8+ T cells sorted from blood, taken in a trial of the OX40 agonist ivuxolimab. Every receptor here comes from an adult with an advanced solid tumor such as melanoma, head and neck, liver or kidney cancer. Both conserved end residues are part of each CDR3. A D gene is named only where the DNA matches it firmly. Clone size is given for some rows only: seen once, a few or many times, or a class if the clone is expanded.

j_call v_call d_call clone_size cdr3_aa cdr3_nt
TRBJ1-2 TRBV5-4 . . CASSLGGGANYGYTF TGTGCCAGCAGTCTCGGTGGGGGGGCGAATTATGGCTACACCTTC
TRBJ2-5 TRBV9 . . CASSDVGGLDETQYF TGTGCCAGCAGCGACGTCGGGGGTCTTGATGAGACCCAGTACTTC
TRBJ1-2 TRBV7-2 . . CASSLGPANYGYTF TGTGCCAGCAGCTTAGGACCTGCTAACTATGGCTACACCTTC
TRBJ1-5 TRBV27 . . CASSLASLEQPQHF TGTGCCAGCAGTTTAGCGAGTCTGGAGCAGCCCCAGCATTTT
TRBJ1-3 TRBV7-6 . . CASSNGGLLGNTIYF TGTGCCAGCAGCAACGGAGGTTTGCTGGGAAACACCATATATTTT
TRBJ1-1 TRBV18 TRBD1 . CASSPAQGARTEAFF TGTGCCAGCTCACCTGCACAGGGGGCGCGAACTGAAGCTTTCTTT
TRBJ1-1 TRBV6-5 TRBD1 . CASRRTGWATEAFF TGTGCCAGCAGGAGGACAGGGTGGGCCACTGAAGCTTTCTTT
TRBJ2-7 TRBV30 . . CACKDSLSYEQYF TGTGCCTGTAAGGACAGTCTTTCCTACGAGCAGTACTTC
TRBJ1-5 TRBV18 . . CASSPSGEPQHF TGTGCCAGCTCACCATCCGGGGAGCCCCAGCATTTT
TRBJ1-2 TRBV30 . few CAWSDQGNYGYTF TGTGCCTGGAGTGACCAGGGTAACTATGGCTACACCTTC
TRBJ2-5 TRBV12-5 TRBD1 . CASGADRGSETQYF TGTGCTAGTGGAGCCGACAGGGGTAGTGAGACCCAGTACTTC
TRBJ2-2 TRBV25-1 TRBD1 . CASTNGDRGRTGELFF TGTGCCAGCACCAATGGGGACAGGGGAAGGACCGGGGAGCTGTTTTTT
TRBJ1-1 TRBV5-4 . few CASSQTDTGNTEAFF TGTGCCAGCAGCCAGACGGATACAGGGAACACTGAAGCTTTCTTT
TRBJ1-5 TRBV19 . . CASTVRNSNQPQHF TGTGCCAGTACAGTCAGGAATAGCAATCAGCCCCAGCATTTT
TRBJ2-1 TRBV7-3 . . CASSPSAGPQFEQFF TGTGCCAGCAGCCCCTCTGCGGGACCACAATTTGAGCAGTTCTTC
TRBJ1-2 TRBV18 TRBD1 once CASSPAPGTGKHGYTF TGTGCCAGCTCACCAGCGCCCGGGACAGGGAAACATGGCTACACCTTC
TRBJ2-1 TRBV5-4 . once CASSWELGEQFF TGTGCCAGCAGCTGGGAGCTTGGCGAGCAGTTCTTC
TRBJ2-5 TRBV19 . . CASSILGTETQYF TGTGCCAGTAGTATTTTGGGGACCGAGACCCAGTACTTC
TRBJ1-1 TRBV30 . . CAWIRLNTEAFF TGTGCCTGGATCCGGTTGAACACTGAAGCTTTCTTT
TRBJ2-2 TRBV19 . once CASSNHQRDTGELFF TGTGCCAGTAGTAACCACCAAAGGGACACCGGGGAGCTGTTTTTT
TRBJ2-1 TRBV6-6 . . CASNLYGGTYNEQFF TGTGCCAGCAACCTTTATGGTGGAACCTACAATGAGCAGTTCTTC
TRBJ2-2 TRBV11-2 . . CASSLDGRNTGELFF TGTGCCAGCAGCTTAGACGGCAGAAACACCGGGGAGCTGTTTTTT
TRBJ1-6 TRBV5-1 . . CASSPRENSPLHF TGCGCCAGCAGCCCCAGGGAGAATTCACCCCTCCACTTT
TRBJ1-4 TRBV6-1 . . CASSGISLGGGGEKLFF TGTGCCAGCAGTGGAATATCTCTCGGGGGAGGTGGGGAAAAACTGTTTTTT
TRBJ1-5 TRBV10-2 TRBD1 . CASSESASAGGQPQHF TGCGCCAGCAGTGAGTCAGCATCGGCAGGGGGTCAGCCCCAGCATTTT
TRBJ1-2 TRBV27 . . CASSPNRAQFGYTF TGTGCCAGCAGTCCGAACAGGGCGCAATTCGGCTACACCTTC
TRBJ2-3 TRBV27 . . CASRRPDSLYTQYF TGTGCCAGCAGGCGTCCGGACAGTTTATATACGCAGTATTTT
TRBJ2-3 TRBV7-8 TRBD2 . CASSRPGGGPRDTQYF TGTGCCAGCAGCCGACCGGGCGGGGGGCCCAGAGATACGCAGTATTTT
TRBJ1-1 TRBV30 . . CAWSWGLGSEAFF TGTGCCTGGAGTTGGGGCCTGGGCTCTGAAGCTTTCTTT
TRBJ1-2 TRBV7-9 . . CASSLTNSMKNYGYTF TGTGCCAGCAGCTTAACGAACTCCATGAAAAACTATGGCTACACCTTC
TRBJ1-1 TRBV6-5 . . CATKTVNTEAFF TGTGCCACGAAGACGGTGAACACTGAAGCTTTCTTT